This TCR beta chain is from a study of CXCR3-negative and CXCR3-positive naive CD8 T cells. Regarding the study as a whole: Similarly elevated diversity marked both naive subsets, with memory CD8+ cells showing far lower diversity. CXCR3-positive naive cells carried more hydrophobic TRB CDR3s than CXCR3-negative ones.

About this clonotype: As yet, its antigen is unknown.

The CDR3 spans 13 residues. Germline V gives CDR1 LGHNA, CDR2 YNFKEQ. In preparing the TRB cDNA libraries, 5' RACE with UMI labels was used. With the 5' RACE reads reprocessed, TCRdb shows one record per CDR3 protein and no DNA. This sample contains some 150,000 distinct CDR3 sequences. The clonotype was recovered from a human donor in good health. Some clones in this sample may be carry-over from other donors' samples. The V gene is TRBV4-2, the J gene TRBJ2-1. The sample comprised naive CXCR3+ CD8+ T cells from blood. Subset of the sample: CD45RO-CCR7+CD27+CD95- naive CD8+ T cells expressing CXCR3 (TNR3+). The CDR3 spells CASSRGPADEQFF.